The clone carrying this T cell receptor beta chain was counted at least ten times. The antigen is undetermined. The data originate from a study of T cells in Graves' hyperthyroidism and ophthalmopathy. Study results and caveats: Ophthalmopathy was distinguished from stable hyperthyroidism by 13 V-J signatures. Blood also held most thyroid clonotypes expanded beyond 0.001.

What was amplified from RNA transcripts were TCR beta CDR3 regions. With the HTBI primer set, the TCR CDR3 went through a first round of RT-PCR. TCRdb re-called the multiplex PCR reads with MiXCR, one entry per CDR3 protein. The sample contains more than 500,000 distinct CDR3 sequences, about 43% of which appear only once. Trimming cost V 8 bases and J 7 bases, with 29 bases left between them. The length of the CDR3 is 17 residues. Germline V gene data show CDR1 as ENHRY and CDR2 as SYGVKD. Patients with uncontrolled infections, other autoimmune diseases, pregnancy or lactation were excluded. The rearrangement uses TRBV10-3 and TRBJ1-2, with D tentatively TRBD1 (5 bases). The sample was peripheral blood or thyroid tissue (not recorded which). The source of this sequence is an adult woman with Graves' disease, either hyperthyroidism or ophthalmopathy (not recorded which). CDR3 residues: CAIPRDEGTALLGGYTF. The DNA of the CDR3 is TGTGCCATCCCCCGCGACGAGGGGACTGCTCTGTTGGGTGGCTACACCTTC.